This T cell receptor (delta chain) stems from a study of gamma-delta T cells after stem cell transplantation (dated by TCRdb to 2016 to 2018). CDR1 is given as GEAIGNYY and CDR2 as EKD, both from the germline V gene. CDR3 length: 21 amino acids, cysteine to phenylalanine. Of the read, only the CDR3 DNA is kept; its 63 bases are in frame from base 1. Receptors were amplified or captured by RT-PCR. This sample was sequenced with an Illumina MiSeq. TCRdb called clones afresh from the public reads with CATT; identical DNA rows were later merged. This sample is represented by around 1,600 delta-chain clones; 8.5% to 9% of them were singletons. The ten largest account for 20% to 25% of the sample. For this clone: This clone's antigen is unknown. This may come from a read error, since a much larger clone is one base off. Other nucleotide sequences in the sample specify the same CDR3.

Input material: gamma-delta T cells. This sequence was found in a human donor. It is not recorded whose cells these are; they may come from a transplant donor. Recombination connected TRDV2 to TRDJ1, with 7 central nucleotides matching TRDD3. The nucleotides are TGTGCCTGCGACACCGCGGAACGGATTGGGGGAGCTGGAGCCTACACCGATAAACTCATCTTT. It codes for CACDTAERIGGAGAYTDKLIF.